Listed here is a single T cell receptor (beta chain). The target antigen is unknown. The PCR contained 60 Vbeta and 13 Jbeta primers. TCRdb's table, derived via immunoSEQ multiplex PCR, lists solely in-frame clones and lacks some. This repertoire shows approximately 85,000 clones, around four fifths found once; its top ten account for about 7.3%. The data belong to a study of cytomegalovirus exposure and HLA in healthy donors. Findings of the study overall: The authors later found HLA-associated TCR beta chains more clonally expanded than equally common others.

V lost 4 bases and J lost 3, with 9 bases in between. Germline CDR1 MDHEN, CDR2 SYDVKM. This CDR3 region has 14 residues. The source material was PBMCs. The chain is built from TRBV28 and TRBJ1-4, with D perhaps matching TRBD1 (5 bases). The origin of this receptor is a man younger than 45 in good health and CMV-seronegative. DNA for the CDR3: TGTGCCAGCAGTTCCCAGGGTCCTAATGAAAAACTGTTTTTT. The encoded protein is CASSSQGPNEKLFF.